These 23 T cell receptor beta chains came from one sample sequenced in a study of CD8+ T cells in alopecia areata. Regarding treatment: oral pan-JAK inhibitor, 5-10 mg twice daily. In each case, RNA was isolated and then reverse transcribed into cDNA as the sequencing template. TCRdb keeps only in-frame clones here, not all; method: immunoSEQ multiplex PCR. The sample includes roughly 190,000 clones, roughly three fifths of them seen just once. The sequences come from CD4+ T cells sorted from blood, collected at week 4, from a patient treated with tofacitinib. These receptor sequences come from a human donor with alopecia areata.

This clone turned up a few times. The chain employs TRBV25-1 and TRBJ1-1, with TRBD1 matching 8 bases. J gave up 5 bases and V 6 bases, and 5 bases lay outside the gene matches. The germline gives CDR1 MGHDK, CDR2 SYGVNS. There are 13 residues in the CDR3. The CDR3 sequence: CASSQGAKTEAFF. The CDR3 region has the DNA TGTGCCAGCAGCCAGGGGGCGAAGACTGAAGCTTTCTTT.

This clone was detected a few times. The gene calls are TRBV25-1 and TRBJ2-3; D is ambiguous. Germline-derived CDR1 and CDR2 are MGHDK and SYGVNS. The V gene lost 8 bases and the J gene lost 2 bases, with 8 bases spanning the gap. This CDR3 contains 12 residues. The CDR3 DNA sequence: TGTGCCAGCCGCACCACCACAGATACGCAGTATTTT. This gives the protein CASRTTTDTQYF. The whole variable domain, remainder taken from reference TRBV25-1 and TRBJ2-3, is EADIYQTPRYLVIGTGKKITLECSQTMGHDKMYWYQQDPGMELHLIHYSYGVNSTEKGDLSSESTVSRIRTEHFPLTLESARPSHTSQYLCASRTTTDTQYFGPGTRLTVL.

CDR3 amino acids: CASSLPGGYEQYF. The CDR3 DNA reads as TGTGCCAGCTCCCTCCCGGGGGGCTACGAGCAGTACTTC. V usage is TRBV7-8 and J usage is TRBJ2-7; 7 bases map to TRBD2. Germline assignment: CDR1 SGHVS and CDR2 FQNEAQ. The CDR3 loop spans 13 amino acids. With V trimmed by 8 bases and J by 3 bases, 7 bases remained unmatched.

This clone has more than one count but fewer than ten. The rearrangement uses TRBV15 and TRBJ2-2; D remains ambiguous. The CDR3 extends over 15 amino acids. Germline V gene data show CDR1 as LNHNV and CDR2 as YYDKDF (reference sequence). Trimming shortened V by 4 bases and J by 6 bases, and 15 bases separated the two germline ends. The CDR3 DNA follows: TGTGCCACCAGCAAAGGGCTAGGATCGGCCGGGGAGCTGTTTTTT. Residues: CATSKGLGSAGELFF.

Remarks on this clone: Sequence at one end of the junction differs from germline and may be a read error. J is TRBJ1-1 and V is TRBV7-9; D possibly corresponds to TRBD1 (6 bases). The CDR3 is 13 amino acids. Germline loops: CDR1 SEHNR, CDR2 FQNEAQ (reference sequence). Written as DNA, the CDR3 is TGTGCCAGCAGCCCTACAGGGCTCCAGATTCTGATCTTT. Translated, it gives CASSPTGLQILIF.

This rearrangement joins TRBV4-1 to TRBJ2-1; possibly TRBD1 or TRBD2 for D (5 bases each). CDR3 length: 19 amino acids. The V gene's germline CDR1 is MGHRA and CDR2 YSYEKL. V lost 0 bases and J lost 7, with 25 bases in between. The CDR3 loop reads CASSQDRMGVTRVSNEQFF. The CDR3 DNA reads TGCGCCAGCAGCCAAGATAGGATGGGGGTAACTAGAGTTTCTAATGAGCAGTTCTTC.

The chain uses TRBV5-1 and TRBJ2-2; 7 bases line up with TRBD1. Unmatched junction bases numbered 10, after V lost 4 bases and J lost 4 bases. Germline CDR1 SGHRS, CDR2 YFSETQ. The CDR3 extends over 16 amino acids. CDR3 nucleotide sequence: TGCGCCAGCAGCCGCTTAGGGGGCGACGGCACCGGGGAGCTGTTTTTT. The encoded protein is CASSRLGGDGTGELFF. Looking up the rest from reference TRBV5-1 and TRBJ2-2 gives the full variable domain: KAGVTQTPRYLIKTRGQQVTLSCSPISGHRSVSWYQQTPGQGLQFLFEYFSETQRNKGNFPGRFSGRQFSNSRSEMNVSTLELGDSALYLCASSRLGGDGTGELFFGEGSRLTVL.

This sequence joins TRBV29-1 and TRBJ2-5; D remains ambiguous. The CDR3 sequence is 12 residues long. V was trimmed by 4 bases and J by 5 bases, leaving 11 bases between them. Per germline, CDR1 SQVTM and CDR2 ANQGSEA. The chain's CDR3 is CSVVVFRETQYF. Written as DNA, the CDR3 is TGCAGCGTTGTTGTCTTTAGGGAGACCCAGTACTTC.

This clone was seen only a few times. The genes are TRBV10-3 and TRBJ1-5; the D is unclear. The CDR3 has 12 amino acids. V was pared by 3 bases and J by 7 bases, with 7 bases between. Germline-derived CDR1 and CDR2 are ENHRY and SYGVKD. CDR3 coding DNA: TGTGCCATCAGTGACCTCAGACAGCCCCAGCATTTT. This sequence encodes CAISDLRQPQHF.

The V and J genes are TRBV29-1 and TRBJ1-1; D remains unclear. The CDR3 is made up of 13 amino acids. Germline lookup yields CDR1 SQVTM and CDR2 ANQGSEA. With 2 bases removed from V and 0 bases from J, the gap between germline ends came to 7 bases. This CDR3 is CSVEKRMNTEAFF. The DNA for the CDR3 is TGCAGCGTTGAAAAGCGGATGAACACTGAAGCTTTCTTT. Looking up the rest from reference TRBV29-1 and TRBJ1-1 gives the full variable domain: SAVISQKPSRDICQRGTSLTIQCQVDSQVTMMFWYRQQPGQSLTLIATANQGSEATYESGFVIDKFPISRPNLTFSTLTVSNMSPEDSSIYLCSVEKRMNTEAFFGQGTRLTVV.

This clone has just a few counts. The chain has TRBV7-8 and TRBJ2-3; D not resolved. Trimming stripped 3 bases from V and 0 bases from J, with 10 bases between. The CDR3 is made up of 15 amino acids. Germline assignment: CDR1 SGHVS and CDR2 FQNEAQ. CDR3 loop: CASSFRMDSTDTQYF. CDR3 in DNA: TGTGCCAGCAGCTTCCGGATGGACAGCACAGATACGCAGTATTTT. Full variable domain (outside the CDR3, taken from reference TRBV7-8 and TRBJ2-3): GAGVSQSPRYKVAKRGQDVALRCDPISGHVSLFWYQQALGQGPEFLTYFQNEAQLDKSGLPSDRFFAERPEGSVSTLKIQRTQQEDSAVYLCASSFRMDSTDTQYFGPGTRLTVL.

The CDR3, as DNA: TGTGCCAGCGGGGAGCGCTCCTACAATGAGCAGTTCTTC. Amino acid sequence: CASGERSYNEQFF. This sequence joins TRBV7-9 and TRBJ2-1, with D possibly being TRBD2 (5 bases). Trimming cost V 8 bases and J 0 bases, with 8 bases left between them. CDR1 is SEHNR and CDR2 is FQNEAQ in the germline V gene (reference sequence). This CDR3 has 13 amino acids.

The chain links TRBV20-1 to TRBJ1-5; no reliable D call. V was pared by 5 bases and J by 5 bases, with 7 bases between. The CDR3 covers 11 residues. Germline lookup yields CDR1 DFQATT and CDR2 SNEGSKA (reference sequence). The CDR3 sequence: CSAAQDQPQHF. In DNA, the CDR3 is TGCAGTGCTGCCCAGGATCAGCCCCAGCATTTT.

This chain links TRBV27 with TRBJ1-5; 7 bases are shared with TRBD1. CDR3 length: 16 amino acids. Germline loops: CDR1 MNHEY, CDR2 SMNVEV (reference sequence). V lost 6 bases, J lost 1 base, and 9 bases stayed unmatched. The CDR3 protein is CASRETGKGSNQPQHF. In DNA, the CDR3 is TGTGCCAGCAGAGAGACAGGGAAAGGGAGCAATCAGCCCCAGCATTTT.

The rearrangement links TRBV19 to TRBJ2-1; D is perhaps TRBD2 (6 bases). The CDR3 is made up of 16 amino acids. Germline lookup yields CDR1 LNHDA and CDR2 SQIVND (reference sequence). V dropped 5 bases and J dropped 6 bases, with 20 bases sitting between them. The CDR3, as DNA: TGTGCCAGTAGTTCGGTAGCGGTGGTCTCTCGCAATGAGCAGTTCTTC. Translation: CASSSVAVVSRNEQFF.

V and J are TRBV6-5 and TRBJ2-3, with TRBD2 identical over 8 bases. J was trimmed by 3 bases and V by 8 bases; bases with no gene match: 7. The CDR3 spans 14 residues. Germline V gene sequence: CDR1 MNHEY, CDR2 SVGAGI. The CDR3 region has the DNA TGTGCCAGCTCCGTCGGCGGGAGGACAGATACGCAGTATTTT. Translating it yields CASSVGGRTDTQYF.

V gene TRBV9 combines with J gene TRBJ1-2; 7 nucleotides agree with TRBD1. CDR3 size: 14 residues. CDR1 is SGDLS, CDR2 YYNGEE, per germline. The ends lost 3 bases at V and 4 bases at J; junction bases unmatched: 6. In nucleotides, the CDR3 is TGTGCCAGCAGCGCCGGGACAGTCTCCTATGGCTACACCTTC. The encoded protein is CASSAGTVSYGYTF. Using reference TRBV9 and TRBJ1-2 for the parts outside the CDR3, the full variable domain is DSGVTQTPKHLITATGQRVTLRCSPRSGDLSVYWYQQSLDQGLQFLIQYYNGEERAKGNILERFSAQQFPDLHSELNLSSLELGDSALYFCASSAGTVSYGYTFGSGTRLTVV.

The chain has TRBV30 and TRBJ2-3; 7 bases map to TRBD2. This CDR3 has 14 amino acids. V lost 2 bases, J lost 6 bases, and 8 bases stayed unmatched. Per the germline V gene, CDR1 is GTSNPN and CDR2 is SVGIG (reference sequence). Here the CDR3 reads CAWSQLAEGDTQYF. The CDR3 bases are TGTGCCTGGAGTCAGCTAGCGGAGGGTGATACGCAGTATTTT.

The chain links TRBV7-2 to TRBJ2-2; D remains ambiguous. This CDR3 is built from 13 residues. The germline V gene has CDR1 SGHTA and CDR2 FQGNSA. V lost 5 bases and J 5 bases, leaving 9 bases between the germline ends. This chain's CDR3 is CASSQEGTGELFF. The CDR3 DNA reads TGTGCCAGCAGCCAAGAAGGGACCGGGGAGCTGTTTTTT.

CDR3 residues: CSAKQGLGNIQYF. In DNA, the CDR3 is TGCAGCGCCAAACAGGGGTTAGGGAACATTCAGTACTTC. The chain carries TRBV29-1 and TRBJ2-4, with 7 positions matching TRBD1. The CDR3 loop spans 13 amino acids. The J segment lost 7 bases and the V segment lost 7 bases, leaving 10 bases of the junction unmatched. Germline CDR1 reads SQVTM; CDR2 reads ANQGSEA.

The rearrangement links TRBV29-1 to TRBJ2-5; D not resolved. CDR1 is SQVTM and CDR2 is ANQGSEA in the germline V gene. This CDR3 is 12 amino acids long. V lost 0 bases to trimming and J lost 7 bases, with 9 bases between them. The CDR3 DNA reads TGCAGCGTTGAAGAGGTCCTGGGGACCCAGTACTTC. This codes for CSVEEVLGTQYF.

The chain combines TRBV29-1 with TRBJ1-1; no clear D gene. This CDR3 is 13 amino acids long. Germline loops: CDR1 SQVTM, CDR2 ANQGSEA. Trimming shortened V by 7 bases and J by 1 base, and 13 bases separated the two germline ends. This CDR3 reads CSASATGNTEAFF. In nucleotides, the CDR3 is TGCAGCGCGTCAGCGACGGGGAACACTGAAGCTTTCTTT.

This chain connects TRBV27 to TRBJ2-2; D remains unclear. The V gene's germline CDR1 is MNHEY and CDR2 SMNVEV (reference sequence). The CDR3 totals 15 residues. The V and J ends lost 7 bases and 5 bases respectively, with 17 bases between them. The CDR3 nucleotides read TGTGCCAGCAAGAGGACCGGCGCCCGGACCGGGGAGCTGTTTTTT. It translates to CASKRTGARTGELFF.